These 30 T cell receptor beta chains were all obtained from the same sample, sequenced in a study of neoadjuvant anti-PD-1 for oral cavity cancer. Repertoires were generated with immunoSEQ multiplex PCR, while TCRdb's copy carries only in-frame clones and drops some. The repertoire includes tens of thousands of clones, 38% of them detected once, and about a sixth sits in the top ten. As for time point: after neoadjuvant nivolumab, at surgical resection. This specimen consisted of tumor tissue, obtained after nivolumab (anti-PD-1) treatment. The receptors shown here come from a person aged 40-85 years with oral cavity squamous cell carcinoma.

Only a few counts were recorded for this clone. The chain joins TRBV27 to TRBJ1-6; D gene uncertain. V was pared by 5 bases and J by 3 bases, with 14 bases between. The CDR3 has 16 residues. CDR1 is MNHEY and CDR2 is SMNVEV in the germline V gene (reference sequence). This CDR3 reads CASSRVAGIYNSPLHF. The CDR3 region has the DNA TGTGCCAGCAGTCGCGTCGCGGGAATCTATAATTCACCCCTCCACTTT.

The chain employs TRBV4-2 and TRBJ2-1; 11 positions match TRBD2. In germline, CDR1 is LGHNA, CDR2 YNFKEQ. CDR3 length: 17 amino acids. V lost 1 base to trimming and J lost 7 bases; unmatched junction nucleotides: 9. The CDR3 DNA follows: TGTGCCAGCAGCCAAGGGATAACTAGCGGGGGACTAAATGAGCAGTTCTTC. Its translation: CASSQGITSGGLNEQFF.

The CDR3 sequence: CASMRASGSYEQYF. DNA of the CDR3: TGTGCCAGCATGCGAGCTAGCGGGAGCTACGAGCAGTACTTC. This chain connects TRBV2 to TRBJ2-7, with 10 nucleotides matching TRBD2. The CDR3 is 14 amino acids. With V trimmed by 7 bases and J by 3 bases, 6 bases remained unmatched. Germline V gene sequence: CDR1 SNHLY, CDR2 FYNNEI.

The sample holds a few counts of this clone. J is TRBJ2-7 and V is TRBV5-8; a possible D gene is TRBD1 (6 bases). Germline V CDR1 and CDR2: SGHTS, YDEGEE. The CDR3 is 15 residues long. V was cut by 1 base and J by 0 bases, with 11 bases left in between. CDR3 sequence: CASSLPLGGSYEQYF. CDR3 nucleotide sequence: TGTGCCAGCAGCTTGCCCTTAGGGGGCTCCTACGAGCAGTACTTC. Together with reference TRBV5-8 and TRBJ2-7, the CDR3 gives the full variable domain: EAGVTQSPTHLIKTRGQQATLRCSPISGHTSVYWYQQALGLGLQFLLWYDEGEERNRGNFPPRFSGRQFPNYSSELNVNALELEDSALYLCASSLPLGGSYEQYFGPGTRLTVT.

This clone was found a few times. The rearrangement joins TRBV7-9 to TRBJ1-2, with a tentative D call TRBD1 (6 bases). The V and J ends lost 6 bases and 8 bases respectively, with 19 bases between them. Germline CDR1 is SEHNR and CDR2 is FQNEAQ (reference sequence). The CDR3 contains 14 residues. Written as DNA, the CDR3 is TGTGCCAGCAGGGGCGCAGGGGCCGCCGCCGGCTACACCTTC. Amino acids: CASRGAGAAAGYTF.

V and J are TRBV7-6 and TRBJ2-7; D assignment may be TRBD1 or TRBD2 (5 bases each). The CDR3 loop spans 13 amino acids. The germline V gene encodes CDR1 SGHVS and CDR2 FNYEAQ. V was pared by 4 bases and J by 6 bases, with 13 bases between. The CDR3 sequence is CASSSPTGGEQYF. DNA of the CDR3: TGTGCCAGCAGCTCCCCGACTGGGGGCGAGCAGTACTTC.

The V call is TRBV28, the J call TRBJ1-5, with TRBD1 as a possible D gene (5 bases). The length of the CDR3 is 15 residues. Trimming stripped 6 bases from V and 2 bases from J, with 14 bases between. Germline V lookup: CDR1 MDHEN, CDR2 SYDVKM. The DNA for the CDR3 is TGTGCCAGCAGAAGCCAGGGTATGGGCAATCAGCCCCAGCATTTT. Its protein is CASRSQGMGNQPQHF. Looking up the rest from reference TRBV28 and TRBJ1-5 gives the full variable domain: DVKVTQSSRYLVKRTGEKVFLECVQDMDHENMFWYRQDPGLGLRLIYFSYDVKMKEKGDIPEGYSVSREKKERFSLILESASTNQTSMYLCASRSQGMGNQPQHFGDGTRLSIL.

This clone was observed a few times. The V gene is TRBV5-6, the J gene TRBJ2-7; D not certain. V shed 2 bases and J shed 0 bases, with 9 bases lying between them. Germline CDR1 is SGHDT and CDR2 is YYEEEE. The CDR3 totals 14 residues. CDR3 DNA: TGTGCCAGCAGCTTTCGTGTGAGCTCCTACGAGCAGTACTTC. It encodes CASSFRVSSYEQYF.

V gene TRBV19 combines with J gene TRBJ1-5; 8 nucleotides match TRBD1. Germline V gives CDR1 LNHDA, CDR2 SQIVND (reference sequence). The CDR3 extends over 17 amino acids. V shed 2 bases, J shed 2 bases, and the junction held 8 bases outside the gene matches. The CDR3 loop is CASSIMWDRHRNQPQHF. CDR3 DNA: TGTGCCAGTAGTATAATGTGGGACAGGCATCGCAATCAGCCCCAGCATTTT. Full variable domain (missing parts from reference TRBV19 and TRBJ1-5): DGGITQSPKYLFRKEGQNVTLSCEQNLNHDAMYWYRQDPGQGLRLIYYSQIVNDFQKGDIAEGYSVSREKKESFPLTVTSAQKNPTAFYLCASSIMWDRHRNQPQHFGDGTRLSIL.

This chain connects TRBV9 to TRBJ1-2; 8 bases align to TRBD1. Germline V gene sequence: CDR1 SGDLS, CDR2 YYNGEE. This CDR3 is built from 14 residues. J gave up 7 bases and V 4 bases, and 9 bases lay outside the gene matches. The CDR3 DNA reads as TGTGCCAGCAGCCTGGCAGGGGGCGCCGGTGGCTACACCTTC. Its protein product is CASSLAGGAGGYTF.

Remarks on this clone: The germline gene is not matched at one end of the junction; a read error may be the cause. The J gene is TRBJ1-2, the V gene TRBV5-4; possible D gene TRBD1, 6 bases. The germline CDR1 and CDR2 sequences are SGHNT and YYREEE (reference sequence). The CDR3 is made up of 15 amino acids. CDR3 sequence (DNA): TGCGCCAGCAGCCAAGATCCGGGGGCTTGGGATGGCTACACCTTC. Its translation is CASSQDPGAWDGYTF.

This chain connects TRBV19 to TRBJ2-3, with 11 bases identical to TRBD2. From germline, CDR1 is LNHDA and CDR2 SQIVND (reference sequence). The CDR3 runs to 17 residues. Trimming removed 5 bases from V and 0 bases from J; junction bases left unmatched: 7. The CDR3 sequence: CASSSVAGGLSTDTQYF. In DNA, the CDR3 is TGTGCCAGTAGTTCCGTAGCGGGGGGGCTTAGCACAGATACGCAGTATTTT.

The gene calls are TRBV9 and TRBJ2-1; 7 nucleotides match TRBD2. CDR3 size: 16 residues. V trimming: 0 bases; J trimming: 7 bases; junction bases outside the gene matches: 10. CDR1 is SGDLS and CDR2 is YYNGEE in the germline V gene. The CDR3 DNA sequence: TGTGCCAGCAGCGTAGCTGTAGCGGGTCTGTGGAATGAGCAGTTCTTC. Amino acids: CASSVAVAGLWNEQFF.

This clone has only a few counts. The CDR3 loop is CASSHNIWTRSSNEQFF. DNA for the CDR3: TGTGCCAGCAGCCACAACATCTGGACTAGGAGCTCCAATGAGCAGTTCTTC. The V and J genes are TRBV7-8 and TRBJ2-1; 7 positions agree with TRBD2. Germline V gene data show CDR1 as SGHVS and CDR2 as FQNEAQ. The CDR3 is 17 residues long. J was trimmed by 6 bases and V by 5 bases; bases with no gene match: 16.

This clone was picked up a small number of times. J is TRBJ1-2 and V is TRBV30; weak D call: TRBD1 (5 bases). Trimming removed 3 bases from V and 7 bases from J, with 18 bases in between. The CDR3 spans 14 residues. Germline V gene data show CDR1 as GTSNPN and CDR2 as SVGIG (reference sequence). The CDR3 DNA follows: TGTGCCTGGAGAGCGGGGGTTTCTGTGAGTGGCTACACCTTC. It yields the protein CAWRAGVSVSGYTF.

CDR3 sequence (DNA): TGTGCCAGCAGCTTAGCCCACGGATACGAGCAGTACTTC. It yields the protein CASSLAHGYEQYF. The chain joins TRBV11-3 to TRBJ2-7; D ambiguous. V was shortened by 1 base and J by 4 bases, with 8 bases between the two germline ends. CDR1 is SGHNT, CDR2 YENEEA, per germline. CDR3 size: 13 residues. Supplemented by reference TRBV11-3 and TRBJ2-7, the full variable domain reads EAGVVQSPRYKIIEKKQPVAFWCNPISGHNTLYWYLQNLGQGPELLIRYENEEAVDDSQLPKDRFSAERLKGVDSTLKIQPAELGDSAVYLCASSLAHGYEQYFGPGTRLTVT.

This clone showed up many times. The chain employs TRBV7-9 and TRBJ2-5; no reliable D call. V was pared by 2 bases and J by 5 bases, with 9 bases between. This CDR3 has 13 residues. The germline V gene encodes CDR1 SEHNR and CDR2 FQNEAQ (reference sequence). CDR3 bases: TGTGCCAGCAGCTTACCCCCTCTGGAGACCCAGTACTTC. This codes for CASSLPPLETQYF.

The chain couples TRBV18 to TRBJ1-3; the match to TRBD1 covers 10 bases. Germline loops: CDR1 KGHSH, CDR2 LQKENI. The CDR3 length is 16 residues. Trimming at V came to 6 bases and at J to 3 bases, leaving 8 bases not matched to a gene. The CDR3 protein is CASSVRQGADGNTIYF. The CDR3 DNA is TGTGCCAGCTCGGTCAGACAGGGGGCAGATGGAAACACCATATATTTT. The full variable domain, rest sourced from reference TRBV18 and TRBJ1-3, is NAGVMQNPRHLVRRRGQEARLRCSPMKGHSHVYWYRQLPEEGLKFMVYLQKENIIDESGMPKERFSAEFPKEGPSILRIQQVVRGDSAAYFCASSVRQGADGNTIYFGEGSWLTVV.

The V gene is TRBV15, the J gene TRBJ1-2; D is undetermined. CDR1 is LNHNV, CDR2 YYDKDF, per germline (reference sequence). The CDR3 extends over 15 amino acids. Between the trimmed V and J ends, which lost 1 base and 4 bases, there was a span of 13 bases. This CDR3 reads CATSRARAGPYGYTF. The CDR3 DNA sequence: TGTGCCACCAGCAGAGCCCGGGCAGGCCCCTATGGCTACACCTTC.

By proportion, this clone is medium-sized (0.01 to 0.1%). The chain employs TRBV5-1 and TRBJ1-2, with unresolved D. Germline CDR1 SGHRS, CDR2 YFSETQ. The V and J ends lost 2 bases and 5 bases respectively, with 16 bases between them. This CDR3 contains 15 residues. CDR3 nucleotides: TGCGCCAGCAGCTTAACAGCGCCGCAAACATATGGCTACACCTTC. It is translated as CASSLTAPQTYGYTF.

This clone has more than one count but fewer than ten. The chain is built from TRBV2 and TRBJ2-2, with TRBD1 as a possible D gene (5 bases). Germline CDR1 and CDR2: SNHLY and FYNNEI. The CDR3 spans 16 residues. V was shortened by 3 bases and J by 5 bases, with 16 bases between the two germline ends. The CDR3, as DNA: TGTGCCAGCAGTGATTCTGGGGCAGCCATGACCGGGGAGCTGTTTTTT. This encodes CASSDSGAAMTGELFF. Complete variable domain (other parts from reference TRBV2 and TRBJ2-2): EPEVTQTPSHQVTQMGQEVILRCVPISNHLYFYWYRQILGQKVEFLVSFYNNEISEKSEIFDDQFSVERPDGSNFTLKIRSTKLEDSAMYFCASSDSGAAMTGELFFGEGSRLTVL.

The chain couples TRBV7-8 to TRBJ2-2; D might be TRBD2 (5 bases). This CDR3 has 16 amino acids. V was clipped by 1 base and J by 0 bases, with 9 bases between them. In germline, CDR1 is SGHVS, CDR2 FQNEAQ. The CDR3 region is CASSLGLSANTGELFF. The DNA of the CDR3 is TGTGCCAGCAGCTTAGGACTAAGCGCGAACACCGGGGAGCTGTTTTTT.

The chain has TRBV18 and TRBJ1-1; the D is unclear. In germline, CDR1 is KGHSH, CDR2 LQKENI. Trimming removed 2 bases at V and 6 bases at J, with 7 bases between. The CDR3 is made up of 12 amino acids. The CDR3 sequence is CASSPGVPEAFF. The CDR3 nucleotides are TGTGCCAGCTCACCAGGGGTCCCTGAAGCTTTCTTT.

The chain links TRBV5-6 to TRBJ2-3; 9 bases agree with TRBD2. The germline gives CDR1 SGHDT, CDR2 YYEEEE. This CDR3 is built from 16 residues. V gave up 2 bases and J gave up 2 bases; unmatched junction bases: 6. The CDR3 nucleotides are TGTGCCAGCAGCTTTCGTAGACTAGCGGACACAGATACGCAGTATTTT. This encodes CASSFRRLADTDTQYF.

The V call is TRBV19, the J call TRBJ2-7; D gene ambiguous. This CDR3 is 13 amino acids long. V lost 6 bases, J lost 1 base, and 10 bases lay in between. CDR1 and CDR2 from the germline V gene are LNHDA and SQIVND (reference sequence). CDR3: CASRRQGSYEQYF. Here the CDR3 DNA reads TGTGCCAGTAGACGACAAGGGTCCTACGAGCAGTACTTC.

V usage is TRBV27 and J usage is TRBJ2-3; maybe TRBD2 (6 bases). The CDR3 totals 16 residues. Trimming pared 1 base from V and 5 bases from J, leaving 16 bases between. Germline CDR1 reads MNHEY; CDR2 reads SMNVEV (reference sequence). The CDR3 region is CASSLLRDSARDTQYF. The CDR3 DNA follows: TGTGCCAGCAGTTTATTGCGGGACTCAGCACGAGATACGCAGTATTTT.

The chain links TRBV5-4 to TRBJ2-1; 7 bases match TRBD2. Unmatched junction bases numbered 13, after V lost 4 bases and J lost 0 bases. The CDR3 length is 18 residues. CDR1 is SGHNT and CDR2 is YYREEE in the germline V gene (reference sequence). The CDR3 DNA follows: TGTGCCAGCAGCAAAGACGTCCTAGCGGCGAGCTCCTACAATGAGCAGTTCTTC. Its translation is CASSKDVLAASSYNEQFF. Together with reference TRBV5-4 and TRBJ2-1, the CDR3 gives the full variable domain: ETGVTQSPTHLIKTRGQQVTLRCSSQSGHNTVSWYQQALGQGPQFIFQYYREEENGRGNFPPRFSGLQFPNYSSELNVNALELDDSALYLCASSKDVLAASSYNEQFFGPGTRLTVL.

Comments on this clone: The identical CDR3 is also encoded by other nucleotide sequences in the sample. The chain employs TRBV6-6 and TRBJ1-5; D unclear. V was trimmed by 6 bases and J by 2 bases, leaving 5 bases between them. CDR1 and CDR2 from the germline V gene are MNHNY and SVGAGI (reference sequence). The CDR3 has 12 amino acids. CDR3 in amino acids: CASREGNQPQHF. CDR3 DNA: TGTGCCAGCAGGGAGGGCAATCAGCCCCAGCATTTT.

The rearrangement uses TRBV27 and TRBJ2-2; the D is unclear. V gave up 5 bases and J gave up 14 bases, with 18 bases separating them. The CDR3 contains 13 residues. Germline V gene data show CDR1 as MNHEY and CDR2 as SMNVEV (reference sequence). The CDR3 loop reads CASSPLEVGYLFF. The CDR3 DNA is TGTGCCAGCAGTCCCCTAGAGGTTGGCTACCTGTTTTTT.

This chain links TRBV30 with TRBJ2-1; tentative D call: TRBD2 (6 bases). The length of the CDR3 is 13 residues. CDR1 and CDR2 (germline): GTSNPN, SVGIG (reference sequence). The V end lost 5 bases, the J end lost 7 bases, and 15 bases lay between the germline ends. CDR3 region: CAWGHWGRNEQFF. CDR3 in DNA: TGTGCCTGGGGCCACTGGGGGAGGAATGAGCAGTTCTTC.